Below, one T cell receptor beta chain is given with its context. The CDR3 consists of 14 residues. From germline, CDR1 is MNHEY and CDR2 SMNVEV (reference sequence). With 6 bases removed from V and 5 bases from J, the gap between germline ends came to 17 bases. The data belong to a study of Graves' ophthalmopathy and Graves' hyperthyroidism. The authors amplified TCR beta CDR3 regions from RNA transcripts. The workflow started with a first-round RT-PCR run with HTBI primers and then moved on to a second-round multiplex PCR. Each CDR3 protein is one row after TCRdb ran MiXCR on the multiplex PCR reads. The sample comprises some 160,000 distinct CDR3 sequences, 39% of which are singletons, and less than 9.5% rests with the top ten.

This TCR came from a man aged 30 to 45 with Graves' ophthalmopathy. This sequence joins TRBV27 and TRBJ2-7; D ambiguous. Specimen: peripheral blood. The CDR3 region is CASRVLTTAHEQYF. The CDR3 nucleotides read TGTGCCAGCAGAGTGCTAACGACCGCGCACGAGCAGTACTTC.